The clone carrying this T cell receptor beta chain has a single count. The target antigen is unknown. Generated by immunoSEQ multiplex PCR, the TCRdb table keeps only in-frame clones and is missing some. The sample includes 150,000 to 200,000 clones, about 92% of them seen just once. The CDR3 is made up of 13 amino acids. Trimming removed 0 bases from V and 5 bases from J, with 5 bases in between. This sample stems from a study of T cell responses to AZD1222 COVID-19 vaccine. Regarding the study as a whole: Among the donors, most were white British and more were female, and clonal diversity was possibly underestimated. Vaccination with two AZD1222 doses was followed by a rise in Spike-specific TCR breadth and depth. Repertoire samples came only from after the peak T cell response.

Material: peripheral blood, obtained on day 0 of AZD1222 vaccination. The rearrangement links TRBV12-3 or TRBV12-4 to TRBJ1-5; D gene unclear. This receptor was obtained from an adult in good health. CDR3 nucleotides: TGTGCCAGCAGTTTAGCGCGCGATCAGCCCCAGCATTTT. It encodes CASSLARDQPQHF.